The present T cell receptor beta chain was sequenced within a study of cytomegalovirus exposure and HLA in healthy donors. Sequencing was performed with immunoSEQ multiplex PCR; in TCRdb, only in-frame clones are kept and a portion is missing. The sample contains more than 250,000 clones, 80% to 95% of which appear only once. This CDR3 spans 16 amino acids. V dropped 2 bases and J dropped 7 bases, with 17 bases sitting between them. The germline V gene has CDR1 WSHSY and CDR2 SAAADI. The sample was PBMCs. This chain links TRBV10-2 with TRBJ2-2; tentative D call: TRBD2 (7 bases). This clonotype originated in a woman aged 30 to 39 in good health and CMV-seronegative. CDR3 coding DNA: TGCGCCAGCAGTGAGAGGGGGGGCGGGTACGGCGGGGAGCTGTTTTTT. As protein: CASSERGGGYGGELFF.